This TCR beta chain was profiled in a study of sequential checkpoint blockade in melanoma. Study overall: First-line arms were nivolumab then ipilimumab, or the reverse, randomized 1:1. After both sequences, patients received maintenance nivolumab.

Treatment specified: randomized to nivolumab then ipilimumab (arm A) or the reverse (arm B). None of the patients previously received DNA-damaging chemotherapy. Live CD3+CD8+ CD19− CD56− cells were sorted from PBMCs. Sequencing used immunoSEQ multiplex PCR; TCRdb keeps in-frame clones, though not all of them. The sample holds fewer than 40,000 clones; more than 70% are singletons and the top ten take approximately 13%. This CDR3 is 14 amino acids long. V shed 3 bases and J 0 bases; nucleotides not matched to a gene: 2. CDR1 is KGHSH, CDR2 LQKENI, per germline. The gene calls are TRBV18 and TRBJ2-7; 7 bases align to TRBD1. The receptor comes from a human donor with melanoma. The sample in question was CD8+ T cells sorted from blood (inferred from file names), obtained from a patient given nivolumab and ipilimumab in sequence. For the CDR3, the DNA is TGTGCCAGCTCACCCGGGGACAGCTCCTACGAGCAGTACTTC. As protein: CASSPGDSSYEQYF.